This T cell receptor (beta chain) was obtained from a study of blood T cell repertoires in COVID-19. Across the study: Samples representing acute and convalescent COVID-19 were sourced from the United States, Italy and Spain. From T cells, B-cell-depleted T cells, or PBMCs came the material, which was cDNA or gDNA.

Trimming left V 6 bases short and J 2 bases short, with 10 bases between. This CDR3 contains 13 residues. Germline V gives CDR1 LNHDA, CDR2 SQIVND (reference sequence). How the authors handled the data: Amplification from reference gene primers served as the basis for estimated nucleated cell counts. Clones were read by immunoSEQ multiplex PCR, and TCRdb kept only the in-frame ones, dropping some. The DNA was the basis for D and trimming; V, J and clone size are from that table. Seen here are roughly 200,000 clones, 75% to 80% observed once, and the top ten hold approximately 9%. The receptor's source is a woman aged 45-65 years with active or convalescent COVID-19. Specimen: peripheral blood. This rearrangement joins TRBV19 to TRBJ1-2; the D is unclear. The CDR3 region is CASRWSGNYGYTF. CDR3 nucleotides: TGTGCCAGTAGATGGAGTGGGAACTATGGCTACACCTTC.